The 27 T cell receptor beta chains listed next were all sequenced from one sample in a study of cytomegalovirus exposure and HLA in healthy donors. Primers included in the PCR were 60 Vbeta and 13 Jbeta primers. The repertoire was sequenced with immunoSEQ multiplex PCR; TCRdb's copy has only in-frame clones and lacks some. Of around 200,000 clones in the sample, 80% to 90% are singletons; the top ten hold about 1.3%. The sequenced material came from PBMCs. The receptors come from a girl between 2 and 10 years old in good health and CMV-seropositive.

This clone appeared a few times. The rearrangement links TRBV2 to TRBJ2-1; possible D gene TRBD2, 6 bases. The CDR3 runs 15 residues. V was trimmed by 4 bases and J by 0 bases, leaving 10 bases between them. Germline lookup yields CDR1 SNHLY and CDR2 FYNNEI. In DNA, the CDR3 is TGTGCCAGCAGTGGCGGGATATCCTCCTACAATGAGCAGTTCTTC. Translated: CASSGGISSYNEQFF. The variable domain in full, completed from reference TRBV2 and TRBJ2-1, reads EPEVTQTPSHQVTQMGQEVILRCVPISNHLYFYWYRQILGQKVEFLVSFYNNEISEKSEIFDDQFSVERPDGSNFTLKIRSTKLEDSAMYFCASSGGISSYNEQFFGPGTRLTVL.

The chain has TRBV30 and TRBJ2-3, with D perhaps TRBD2 (5 bases). The CDR3 is 16 amino acids. Between the trimmed V and J ends, which lost 3 bases and 0 bases, there was a span of 16 bases. Germline V gives CDR1 GTSNPN, CDR2 SVGIG (reference sequence). The CDR3 nucleotides are TGTGCCTGGAGGCTGGGCGGGCCCACTAGCACAGATACGCAGTATTTT. It yields the protein CAWRLGGPTSTDTQYF.

The chain uses TRBV5-1 and TRBJ1-3; unclear D gene. This CDR3 region has 16 residues. In germline, CDR1 is SGHRS, CDR2 YFSETQ. The V end lost 0 bases, the J end lost 5 bases, and 15 bases lay between the germline ends. Here the CDR3 reads CASSLGTGNLRNTIYF. CDR3 nucleotide sequence: TGCGCCAGCAGCTTGGGTACCGGGAACCTACGAAACACCATATATTTT.

This clone is labeled medium-sized (0.01 to 0.1%). The chain is built from TRBV4-2 and TRBJ1-1, with no clear D. Trimming took off 4 bases at V and 0 bases at J, with 6 bases between the two ends. In germline, CDR1 is LGHNA, CDR2 YNFKEQ. The CDR3 loop spans 13 amino acids. The CDR3: CASSPGVNTEAFF. CDR3 in DNA: TGTGCCAGCAGCCCCGGGGTGAACACTGAAGCTTTCTTT.

This clone was seen only a few times. The chain joins TRBV6-1 to TRBJ2-7, with a tentative D call TRBD2 (6 bases). This CDR3 has 15 residues. Germline loops: CDR1 MNHNS, CDR2 SASEGT. V was pared by 4 bases and J by 0 bases, with 13 bases between. The CDR3 nucleotides are TGTGCCAGCAGTGTATGGGACTCTAGCTCCTACGAGCAGTACTTC. Translating gives CASSVWDSSSYEQYF.

In DNA, the CDR3 is TGCAGTGCTAGAGGTAGCTACGAGCAGTACTTC. Its protein product is CSARGSYEQYF. The chain is built from TRBV20-1 and TRBJ2-7; no definite D call. The germline CDR1 and CDR2 sequences are DFQATT and SNEGSKA (reference sequence). V gave up 1 base and J gave up 3 bases, with 4 bases separating them. This CDR3 has 11 residues.

This chain connects TRBV7-7 to TRBJ1-3, with D perhaps matching TRBD1 (5 bases). This CDR3 is built from 15 residues. The germline V gene has CDR1 SSHAT and CDR2 FNYEAQ (reference sequence). With 5 bases removed from V and 0 bases from J, the gap between germline ends came to 11 bases. The CDR3 DNA sequence: TGTGCCAGCAGCCCAGGGCCGAGCTCTGGAAACACCATATATTTT. Its protein product is CASSPGPSSGNTIYF.

Only one count was recorded for this clone. The chain combines TRBV18 with TRBJ1-1, with 7 nucleotides matching TRBD1. Germline-derived CDR1 and CDR2 are KGHSH and LQKENI. V was clipped by 4 bases and J by 3 bases; unmatched bases: 11. The CDR3 extends over 16 amino acids. The CDR3, as DNA: TGTGCCAGCTCACGTACCAGGGGGGTTTATGACACTGAAGCTTTCTTT. This translates into CASSRTRGVYDTEAFF.

The chain is built from TRBV11-2 and TRBJ2-3; no reliable D call. Trimming took off 5 bases at V and 2 bases at J, with 5 bases between the two ends. This CDR3 region has 12 residues. In germline, CDR1 is SGHAT, CDR2 FQNNGV. The DNA for the CDR3 is TGTGCCAGCAGCCCAGACACAGATACGCAGTATTTT. This encodes CASSPDTDTQYF.

As regards this clone: Because the CDR3's place on the DNA is in doubt, the DNA is left out and the CDR3 is given as listed by TCRdb. The chain carries TRBV5-4 and TRBJ1-1; the table gives TRBD1 as D, unverified against the DNA. Germline loops: CDR1 SGHNT, CDR2 YYREEE (reference sequence). Termini included, the CDR3 measures 14 amino acids. The CDR3 reads CASSLFGTGAVLFF.

The chain couples TRBV28 to TRBJ2-3, with a weak D call TRBD2 (7 bases). V was clipped by 5 bases and J by 7 bases, with 25 bases between them. Germline CDR1 MDHEN, CDR2 SYDVKM. The CDR3 totals 17 residues. The CDR3 protein is CASSLGGGAGTWHTQYF. The DNA of the CDR3 is TGTGCCAGCAGTCTGGGTGGGGGGGCAGGGACGTGGCATACGCAGTATTTT.

This clone was observed a handful of times. V and J are TRBV2 and TRBJ1-1; D is possibly TRBD1 (6 bases). Germline V gives CDR1 SNHLY, CDR2 FYNNEI. The length of the CDR3 is 15 residues. Trimming pared 4 bases from V and 2 bases from J, leaving 14 bases between. The CDR3 DNA follows: TGTGCCAGCAGTGGTACAGGGTCTCCTAACACTGAAGCTTTCTTT. Translated: CASSGTGSPNTEAFF. Full variable domain (outside the CDR3, taken from reference TRBV2 and TRBJ1-1): EPEVTQTPSHQVTQMGQEVILRCVPISNHLYFYWYRQILGQKVEFLVSFYNNEISEKSEIFDDQFSVERPDGSNFTLKIRSTKLEDSAMYFCASSGTGSPNTEAFFGQGTRLTVV.

This sequence joins TRBV9 and TRBJ1-3; D not resolved. V was clipped by 4 bases and J by 3 bases, with 20 bases between them. The V gene's germline CDR1 is SGDLS and CDR2 YYNGEE. The CDR3 extends over 17 amino acids. This CDR3 is CASSPSSRQAGGNTIYF. Written as DNA, the CDR3 is TGTGCCAGCAGCCCCTCGTCGCGCCAGGCTGGTGGAAACACCATATATTTT.

The genes are TRBV2 and TRBJ2-1; D possibly corresponds to TRBD2 (6 bases). Trimming left V 7 bases short and J 7 bases short, with 23 bases between. This CDR3 is 16 amino acids long. CDR1 is SNHLY, CDR2 FYNNEI, per germline. The CDR3 sequence is CASTEMGGSERNEQFF. The CDR3 nucleotides read TGTGCCAGCACCGAAATGGGAGGCTCAGAGAGGAATGAGCAGTTCTTC.

This rearrangement joins TRBV5-1 to TRBJ2-7; tentative D call: TRBD1 (6 bases). The V gene's germline CDR1 is SGHRS and CDR2 YFSETQ. Trimming took 0 bases from V and 0 from J, leaving 19 bases between them. This CDR3 has 18 amino acids. CDR3 DNA: TGCGCCAGCAGCTTGGTTGGGGCAGGGGATGTCGCCTCCTACGAGCAGTACTTC. This gives the protein CASSLVGAGDVASYEQYF.

The J gene is TRBJ1-5, the V gene TRBV9; the D is unclear. CDR1 and CDR2 from the germline V gene are SGDLS and YYNGEE. The V gene lost 4 bases and the J gene lost 6 bases, with 14 bases spanning the gap. The CDR3 is 14 residues long. The CDR3 sequence is CASSREVGSQPQHF. For the CDR3, the DNA is TGTGCCAGCAGCCGGGAGGTTGGTAGTCAGCCCCAGCATTTT.

Only a few counts were recorded for this clone. The V gene is TRBV2, the J gene TRBJ1-1; weak D call: TRBD1 (6 bases). Trimming removed 7 bases at V and 0 bases at J, with 12 bases between. Germline-derived CDR1 and CDR2 are SNHLY and FYNNEI. The CDR3 is 14 residues long. The CDR3 sequence: CASTGVGMNTEAFF. In DNA form, the CDR3 reads TGTGCCAGCACAGGGGTAGGAATGAACACTGAAGCTTTCTTT.

The CDR3 loop reads CAWSVGRTIYGYTF. CDR3 DNA: TGTGCCTGGAGTGTTGGCAGAACCATCTATGGCTACACCTTC. This chain joins TRBV30 and TRBJ1-2; no definite D call. The CDR3 is made up of 14 amino acids. Trimming cost V 0 bases and J 4 bases, with 12 bases left between them. Germline loops: CDR1 GTSNPN, CDR2 SVGIG (reference sequence).

V usage is TRBV10-1 and J usage is TRBJ2-7; D uncertain. Trimming cost V 0 bases and J 5 bases, with 11 bases left between them. The CDR3 sequence is 14 residues long. Germline V lookup: CDR1 WNHNN, CDR2 SYGVQD (reference sequence). CDR3 nucleotide sequence: TGCGCCAGCAGTGAGTCGGGCAGGCTGAACGAGCAGTACTTC. Translating it yields CASSESGRLNEQYF.

The chain links TRBV10-1 to TRBJ2-7; no clear D gene. The CDR3 loop spans 15 amino acids. The V end lost 0 bases, the J end lost 2 bases, and 11 bases lay between the germline ends. CDR1 is WNHNN, CDR2 SYGVQD, per germline (reference sequence). CDR3: CASSESPGTTYEQYF. The DNA for the CDR3 is TGCGCCAGCAGTGAGTCGCCAGGCACGACCTACGAGCAGTACTTC.

The J gene is TRBJ2-3, the V gene TRBV2; 7 bases fit TRBD1. CDR3 length: 14 amino acids. Trimming took 4 bases from V and 2 from J; bases not matched to a gene: 3. Germline CDR1 SNHLY, CDR2 FYNNEI. DNA for the CDR3: TGTGCCAGCAGTGCGGGACAGCCCACAGATACGCAGTATTTT. This translates into CASSAGQPTDTQYF. Looking up the rest from reference TRBV2 and TRBJ2-3 gives the full variable domain: EPEVTQTPSHQVTQMGQEVILRCVPISNHLYFYWYRQILGQKVEFLVSFYNNEISEKSEIFDDQFSVERPDGSNFTLKIRSTKLEDSAMYFCASSAGQPTDTQYFGPGTRLTVL.

In this sample, this clone turned up once. The J gene is TRBJ2-1, the V gene TRBV27, with D maybe TRBD2 (6 bases). V dropped 6 bases and J dropped 1 base, with 10 bases sitting between them. Germline V gives CDR1 MNHEY, CDR2 SMNVEV (reference sequence). The CDR3 runs 14 residues. The CDR3 loop is CASRGGISYNEQFF. The CDR3 coding sequence is TGTGCCAGCAGAGGAGGGATTTCCTACAATGAGCAGTTCTTC.

The chain links TRBV7-2 to TRBJ2-1; 10 bases line up with TRBD1. The V gene's germline CDR1 is SGHTA and CDR2 FQGNSA. CDR3 length: 17 residues. After removal of 3 bases from V and 7 bases from J, the junction contained 12 bases not matched to a gene. CDR3 residues: CASSLLPGQGFGNEQFF. In DNA, the CDR3 is TGTGCCAGCAGCTTGCTTCCGGGACAGGGGTTCGGGAATGAGCAGTTCTTC.

The chain joins TRBV5-1 to TRBJ2-3, with 10 positions matching TRBD2. Trimming cost V 7 bases and J 5 bases; bases outside gene matches: 7. The CDR3 is made up of 14 amino acids. CDR1 and CDR2 (germline): SGHRS, YFSETQ. The CDR3 region is CASPERGGQDTQYF. In DNA form, the CDR3 reads TGCGCCAGCCCGGAGCGGGGGGGCCAAGATACGCAGTATTTT.

This clone occurred a few times. This chain joins TRBV30 and TRBJ1-1, with 7 bases fitting TRBD1. CDR3 size: 16 residues. Germline values: CDR1 GTSNPN, CDR2 SVGIG (reference sequence). With 1 base clipped from V and 2 bases from J, the junction kept 10 bases outside the gene matches. The CDR3: CAWSGMGQLTNTEAFF. In DNA, the CDR3 is TGTGCCTGGAGTGGCATGGGACAGTTGACTAACACTGAAGCTTTCTTT.

The chain recombines TRBV10-1 with TRBJ2-7, with D perhaps TRBD1 (6 bases). The germline CDR1 and CDR2 sequences are WNHNN and SYGVQD (reference sequence). The CDR3 extends over 16 amino acids. The germline V and J ends were trimmed by 6 bases and 2 bases, with 20 bases remaining between them. The CDR3: CASSPIGAGAPYEQYF. CDR3 DNA sequence: TGCGCCAGCAGCCCGATTGGTGCAGGGGCCCCCTACGAGCAGTACTTC.

The chain couples TRBV7-6 to TRBJ2-2; possibly TRBD1 for D (5 bases). Trimming removed 1 base at V and 1 base at J, with 13 bases between. The CDR3 has 17 amino acids. Germline-derived CDR1 and CDR2 are SGHVS and FNYEAQ. The CDR3 bases are TGTGCCAGCAGCTTAGGACAGCCTAAGGGGAACACCGGGGAGCTGTTTTTT. Its protein is CASSLGQPKGNTGELFF.